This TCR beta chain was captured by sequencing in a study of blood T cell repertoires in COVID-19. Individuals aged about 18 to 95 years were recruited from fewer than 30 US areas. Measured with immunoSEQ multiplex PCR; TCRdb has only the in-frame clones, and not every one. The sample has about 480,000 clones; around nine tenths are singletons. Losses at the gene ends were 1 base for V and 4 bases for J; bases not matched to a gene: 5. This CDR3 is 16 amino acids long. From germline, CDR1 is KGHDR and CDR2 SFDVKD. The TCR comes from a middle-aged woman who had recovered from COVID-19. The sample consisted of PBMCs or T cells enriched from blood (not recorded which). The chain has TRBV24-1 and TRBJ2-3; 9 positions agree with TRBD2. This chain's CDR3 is CATSDFSGRGADTQYF. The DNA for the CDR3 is TGTGCCACCAGTGATTTTAGCGGGAGAGGCGCAGATACGCAGTATTTT.